This T cell receptor beta chain was sequenced during a study of blood T cell repertoires in COVID-19. Background on the study: There were acute and convalescent COVID-19 samples, and they came from the United States, Italy and Spain. PBMCs, B-cell-depleted T cells, or T cells were the source of the cDNA or gDNA that made up the material.

Original processing notes: The assay estimated nucleated cells by amplifying reference gene primers. TCRdb's table, derived via immunoSEQ multiplex PCR, lists solely in-frame clones and lacks some. The DNA was the basis for D and trimming; V, J and clone size are from that table. The sample comprises under 65,000 clones, 80% to 95% of which are singletons, and approximately 16% rests with the top ten. The receptor was isolated from an older man with acute or convalescent COVID-19. The sequencing sample was made of peripheral blood.

CDR3 coding DNA: TGCGCCAGCAGCTTGTTTCAGGCAGGGCTGAACTACGAGCAGTACTTC. Protein product: CASSLFQAGLNYEQYF. The chain combines TRBV5-1 with TRBJ2-7, with a weak D call TRBD1 (5 bases). This CDR3 comprises 16 residues. With 1 base removed from V and 3 bases from J, the gap between germline ends came to 17 bases. Germline assignment: CDR1 SGHRS and CDR2 YFSETQ.